This is a list of T cell receptor beta chains from one sample in a study of T cell responses to AZD1222 COVID-19 vaccine. Libraries were prepared by immunoSEQ multiplex PCR; TCRdb keeps only in-frame clonotypes and omits some of them. The profile shows approximately 130,000 clones, approximately 93% of them singletons. This specimen was peripheral blood, taken on day 0 of AZD1222 vaccination. The receptors shown here come from an adult in good health. Each CDR3 is given with its conserved first and last residue. Fields, in order: clone size, V gene, CDR3 length, CDR3 protein. A clone size is listed for some rows: how often the clone was seen (once, few, many), or a class if it is expanded.

. TRBV5-1 14 CASSLGQGIGGYTF
. TRBV18 11 CASSPGTKAFF
. TRBV5-1 15 CASSSGTANNSPLHF
. TRBV5-1 16 CASSLATTGLNTEAFF
. TRBV19 15 CASTVVAAYNSPLHF
. TRBV29-1 13 CSVERDTNTEAFF
once TRBV4-2 16 CASSQAQGRLNTEAFF
once TRBV7-9 17 CASSLVPGLAVYIEQFF
. TRBV11-2 14 CASSPSRTRGGYTF
. TRBV11-2 13 CASSYGYQETQYF
. TRBV5-1 14 CASSQTGGSYEQYF
once TRBV5-5 14 CASSHPAGRGQLFF
. TRBV30 12 CAWDRGWDGYTF
. TRBV2 13 CARSGTGDGEQYF
once TRBV5-6 12 CASSLGGYEAFF
. TRBV27 14 CASSPGQGGQPQHF
once TRBV5-3 16 CARSLTQHNSNQPQHF
. TRBV7-2 15 CASSSQTATNEKLFF
. TRBV28 15 CASSPLNRDLTEAFF
. TRBV7-9 14 CASSYSGAGNTIYF
. TRBV6-5 14 CASTLRRVASEAFF
. TRBV3-1/TRBV3-2 11 CASSARDEAFF
. TRBV10-2 15 CASSAGQGDVNEQFF
. TRBV7-2 15 CASSSQSDRSNEQFF
once TRBV30 13 CAGYGTSGNTIYF
. TRBV12-3/TRBV12-4 12 CASYLGNTEAFF
. TRBV27 12 CASSFPGGEQYF
. TRBV2 15 CASSELAVGDTEAFF
few TRBV7-9 14 CASSGQGLGTEAFF